This record covers a single TCR beta chain. Its target antigen remains unknown. The record has no base qualities; no much larger clone is one base away. This record belongs to a study of blood T cell repertoires in COVID-19 (TCRdb year 2020). Context from the whole study: Samples from collaborators originated in the United States, Italy and Spain and spanned both the acute and convalescent phases of COVID-19. A de-identified subject ID, COVID-19 status, age in years and sex were almost always included in the sample metadata. Where available, HLA class I and class II types were obtained from metadata supplied by the sample provider rather than from assay-based typing. The repertoires were released in a freely available public database meant as a resource for research on the immune response to SARS-CoV-2. The samples were drawn from two sources: the first 160 participants of the ongoing ImmuneRACE study, and 1,000 to 1,500 subjects contributed by 6 global collaborators. The material from the prospective study consisted of cDNA or gDNA derived from T cells, B-cell-depleted T cells, or PBMCs. The dataset comprised deeply sampled blood TCRbeta repertoires from subjects exposed to, actively infected with, or recovered from COVID-19. Results and caveats for the whole study, not just this receptor: The quantity of clinical and demographic metadata differed by source and by participant and was supplied without curation.

TCRbeta CDR3 regions were amplified from genomic DNA using the immunoSEQ Assay, a bias-controlled multiplex PCR. In the paper's pipeline: The number of nucleated cells in each sample was estimated by amplification of reference gene primers within the assay. To quantify the absolute abundance of each unique TCRbeta CDR3 rearrangement, sequence reads were collapsed and filtered. For each sample, productive Simpson clonality was calculated as the square root of Simpson's diversity index across productive rearrangements. Imported from immuneACCESS, the table was reduced by TCRdb to in-frame sequences with V and J called. These copies leave out some clones; in studies compared against another copy, an unresolved V gene accounts for under half, and the cause of the remainder is not known. The V and J calls and clone size were taken over from that table, and D and trimming were inferred from the DNA. This sample lists 250,000 to 300,000 clones; around 90% were detected once. The ten largest make up less than 2.5% of the sample.

The collaborating institutions used their own protocols to collect whole blood in K2EDTA tubes. Collaborator samples were shipped for TCRbeta analysis as frozen whole blood, isolated PBMCs, or DNA extracted from either sample type. Ends trimmed: V by 4 bases, J by 1 base; bases unmatched to a gene: 5. The CDR3 contains 15 residues, cysteine and phenylalanine counted. Only the CDR3 DNA is retained, 45 bases long and in frame from the first base. Reading the germline V gene (reference sequence) gives CDR1 PRHDT and CDR2 FYEKMQ. The TCR comes from a man between 45 and 60 years old with acute or convalescent COVID-19. What was sequenced was peripheral blood. The chain uses TRBV13 and TRBJ2-7, with 9 bases aligning to TRBD1. The encoded CDR3 is CASSYRDRVSYEQYF. DNA sequence: TGTGCCAGCAGCTACCGGGACAGGGTTTCCTACGAGCAGTACTTC.